The table lists the clone carrying this T cell receptor (beta chain) with many counts. Its antigen is undetermined. The entry originates in a study of Graves' ophthalmopathy and Graves' hyperthyroidism. Germline V lookup: CDR1 MNHEY, CDR2 SVGEGT. Trimming left V 2 bases short and J 1 base short, with 8 bases between. This CDR3 spans 14 amino acids. Hyperthyroidism was considered stable when no ophthalmopathy appeared within 18 months of follow-up. Isolation of PBMCs was performed using over 8.5 ml of fresh peripheral blood. Amplification targeted the TCR beta CDR3 regions, with RNA transcripts as the source material. An opening RT-PCR round employed HTBI primers and preceded a second-round multiplex PCR. TCRdb used MiXCR to reprocess the multiplex PCR reads, holding one entry per CDR3 protein. The sample has 500,000 to 700,000 distinct CDR3 sequences, around a fifth seen once. Study-wide results and limits: Clonotypes were expanded in thyroid at above 0.001 frequency, and most also appeared in blood. Classification of ophthalmopathy versus stable hyperthyroidism by a 13-signature model yielded 85% to 90% sensitivity and 70% to 83% specificity.

Input material: peripheral blood. The clonotype comes from a woman younger than 30 with stable Graves' hyperthyroidism. Some clones in this sample may be carry-over from other donors' samples. The rearrangement joins TRBV6-2 or TRBV6-3 to TRBJ2-5; no definite D call. The CDR3 DNA reads TGTGCCAGCAGTTACACGGCAGTCCAAGAGACCCAGTACTTC. Residues: CASSYTAVQETQYF.